This T cell receptor (beta chain) was sequenced for a study of long-term antiretroviral therapy in people with HIV. Study as a whole: The 2015 immediate-ART recommendation came about a decade after the earliest samples. Study conclusions and caveats: The data indicate that diversity increased after ART but remained below transplant donor controls. When set beside controls, HIV repertoires had CDR3 length ranges that were narrower.

They ran version v3.0 of the immunoSEQ assay at survey level. Sequenced by immunoSEQ multiplex PCR; TCRdb stores in-frame clones only, minus some. There are around 31,000 clones in the sample; around 85% occur only once, and roughly 3.5% lies in the top ten. It was in the United States that all participants with HIV were treated. With respect to this clone: Its antigen is not known.

The sequences come from unsorted PBMCs, collected 0.8 years before starting antiretroviral therapy. This TCR was recovered from a man in his late teens or twenties with HIV.

The CDR3 protein is CASSSLGQARRFLNTIYF. The CDR3 DNA follows: TGTGCCAGCAGCTCCCTGGGGCAGGCTCGTAGGTTTCTAAACACCATATATTTT. This chain uses TRBV11-2 with TRBJ1-3; D perhaps matches TRBD1 (5 bases). The germline V gene encodes CDR1 SGHAT and CDR2 FQNNGV. This CDR3 comprises 18 residues. V lost 4 bases and J 6 bases, leaving 25 bases between the germline ends.